The 30 T cell receptor beta chains below were found in one sample sequenced in a study of blood T cell repertoires in COVID-19. The method was immunoSEQ multiplex PCR; TCRdb's version includes in-frame clones alone and lacks a portion of them. The sample has 300,000 to 400,000 clones, about 88% seen once. The source material was peripheral blood. The receptor set was obtained from a human donor in a cohort sampled during active COVID-19.

The chain joins TRBV13 to TRBJ1-1, with TRBD1 matching over 8 bases. This CDR3 has 16 residues. V trimming: 0 bases; J trimming: 10 bases; junction bases outside the gene matches: 13. From germline, CDR1 is PRHDT and CDR2 FYEKMQ (reference sequence). As DNA, the CDR3 is TGTGCCAGCAGCTTAGGGCAGGACGGAGGGGGACAGGCAGCTTTCTTT. The encoded protein is CASSLGQDGGGQAAFF.

The DNA of the CDR3 is TGTGCCAGCAGCTTAAAAGGGGGCGGGGAGCTGTTTTTT. This gives the protein CASSLKGGGELFF. The rearrangement joins TRBV7-3 to TRBJ2-2; possibly TRBD1 for D (6 bases). Germline values: CDR1 SGHTA, CDR2 FQGTGA. This CDR3 region has 13 residues. With 1 base removed from V and 7 bases from J, the gap between germline ends came to 7 bases.

This sequence joins TRBV28 and TRBJ2-5, with TRBD2 matching over 8 bases. The ends lost 10 bases at V and 5 bases at J; junction bases unmatched: 12. Germline-derived CDR1 and CDR2 are MDHEN and SYDVKM. The CDR3 has 14 amino acids. CDR3 coding DNA: TGTGCCACCAGAGGGACTAGGGGCCGGGAGACCCAGTACTTC. Amino acid sequence: CATRGTRGRETQYF. Looking up the rest from reference TRBV28 and TRBJ2-5 gives the full variable domain: DVKVTQSSRYLVKRTGEKVFLECVQDMDHENMFWYRQDPGLGLRLIYFSYDVKMKEKGDIPEGYSVSREKKERFSLILESASTNQTSMYLCATRGTRGRETQYFGPGTRLLVL.

This clone occurred once. The J gene is TRBJ1-2, the V gene TRBV28; D uncertain. Between the trimmed V and J ends, which lost 6 bases and 5 bases, there was a span of 19 bases. The CDR3 runs to 15 residues. CDR1 and CDR2 (germline): MDHEN, SYDVKM. The CDR3 loop is CASSIGGRAFYGYTF. The CDR3 DNA sequence: TGTGCCAGCAGCATTGGAGGGAGGGCATTTTATGGCTACACCTTC.

This clone was seen a single time. The chain employs TRBV12-2 and TRBJ2-2; TRBD1, the table's D call, was not compared with the DNA. TRBV12-2 is a listed pseudogene. CDR3 size: 17 residues. CDR3 region: CASRLISLQENTGELFF. CDR3 DNA: TGTGCAAGTCGCCTTATTAGTCTCCAGGAGAACACCGGGGAGCTGTTTTTT.

This chain joins TRBV28 and TRBJ2-3; no clear D gene. The V gene's germline CDR1 is MDHEN and CDR2 SYDVKM. Between the trimmed V and J ends, which lost 5 bases and 2 bases, there was a span of 17 bases. This CDR3 region has 16 residues. CDR3 bases: TGTGCCAGCAGTCCCCTGGGTCAGCGTCTCACAGATACGCAGTATTTT. Translation gives CASSPLGQRLTDTQYF.

This sequence joins TRBV7-6 and TRBJ2-1, with 13 bases aligning to TRBD2. The junction had 14 bases not matched to a gene; V was cut back by 5 bases and J by 10 bases. The CDR3 is 17 residues long. CDR1 is SGHVS, CDR2 FNYEAQ, per germline. The CDR3 spells CASSPGTSGAARGEQFF. In DNA, the CDR3 is TGTGCCAGCAGCCCGGGGACTAGCGGGGCCGCCCGCGGGGAGCAGTTCTTC.

This chain connects TRBV19 to TRBJ2-5, with D uncertain. The germline V gene has CDR1 LNHDA and CDR2 SQIVND (reference sequence). The CDR3 has 13 amino acids. V was pared by 6 bases and J by 1 base, with 9 bases between. DNA of the CDR3: TGTGCCAGTAGCCTGTACAGCCAAGAGACCCAGTACTTC. This encodes CASSLYSQETQYF. The variable domain in full, with the rest retrieved from reference TRBV19 and TRBJ2-5, is DGGITQSPKYLFRKEGQNVTLSCEQNLNHDAMYWYRQDPGQGLRLIYYSQIVNDFQKGDIAEGYSVSREKKESFPLTVTSAQKNPTAFYLCASSLYSQETQYFGPGTRLLVL.

The chain couples TRBV5-1 to TRBJ1-6; D remains ambiguous. The germline V gene has CDR1 SGHRS and CDR2 YFSETQ. This CDR3 is built from 15 residues. Trimming took off 4 bases at V and 0 bases at J, with 8 bases between the two ends. The CDR3: CASSGLSSYNSPLHF. The CDR3 nucleotides read TGCGCCAGCAGCGGTCTGAGCTCCTATAATTCACCCCTCCACTTT.

The CDR3 is CASSWAGAPGDTDTQYF. DNA for the CDR3: TGTGCCAGCAGTTGGGCGGGGGCCCCCGGAGACACAGATACGCAGTATTTT. This sequence joins TRBV27 and TRBJ2-3; possibly TRBD2 for D (7 bases). CDR1 is MNHEY, CDR2 SMNVEV, per germline (reference sequence). The CDR3 runs to 17 residues. The ends were cut back, 4 bases at V and 2 bases at J, with 19 bases in the middle.

V is TRBV2 and J is TRBJ1-1; D is unclear. The CDR3 consists of 14 residues. CDR1 is SNHLY, CDR2 FYNNEI, per germline. Between the trimmed V and J ends, which lost 6 bases and 0 bases, there was a span of 11 bases. CDR3 in DNA: TGTGCCAGCAGACAGAGACGGCTGAACACTGAAGCTTTCTTT. As protein: CASRQRRLNTEAFF. The entire variable domain, with the rest obtained from reference TRBV2 and TRBJ1-1, is as follows: EPEVTQTPSHQVTQMGQEVILRCVPISNHLYFYWYRQILGQKVEFLVSFYNNEISEKSEIFDDQFSVERPDGSNFTLKIRSTKLEDSAMYFCASRQRRLNTEAFFGQGTRLTVV.

The chain joins TRBV7-2 to TRBJ1-2, with D uncertain. Germline CDR1 SGHTA, CDR2 FQGNSA. Trimming took 5 bases from V and 8 from J, leaving 15 bases between them. The CDR3 is made up of 13 amino acids. CDR3 DNA sequence: TGTGCCAGCAGCGCTGCGGTTCCCGCGGGCTACACCTTC. Translated, it gives CASSAAVPAGYTF.

V and J are TRBV19 and TRBJ2-7; possible D gene TRBD1, 5 bases. CDR1 is LNHDA and CDR2 is SQIVND in the germline V gene (reference sequence). This CDR3 is 14 amino acids long. V was trimmed by 1 base and J by 7 bases, leaving 14 bases between them. Here the CDR3 DNA reads TGTGCCAGTAGTATAGGTGGCAGGGCCGGGGAGCAGTACTTC. Amino acids: CASSIGGRAGEQYF. Complete variable domain (other parts from reference TRBV19 and TRBJ2-7): DGGITQSPKYLFRKEGQNVTLSCEQNLNHDAMYWYRQDPGQGLRLIYYSQIVNDFQKGDIAEGYSVSREKKESFPLTVTSAQKNPTAFYLCASSIGGRAGEQYFGPGTRLTVT.

The CDR3 nucleotides are TGTGCCAGCAGCTTGGACAGCGCGAACACCGGGGAGCTGTTTTTT. This codes for CASSLDSANTGELFF. The chain employs TRBV7-3 and TRBJ2-2; TRBD1 is a possible D gene (6 bases). Germline assignment: CDR1 SGHTA and CDR2 FQGTGA. V lost 3 bases, J lost 0 bases, and 8 bases lay in between. The CDR3 has 15 residues.

The chain employs TRBV5-1 and TRBJ1-5; D might be TRBD1 (5 bases). Between the trimmed V and J ends, which lost 0 bases and 7 bases, there was a span of 14 bases. This CDR3 contains 15 residues. The germline gives CDR1 SGHRS, CDR2 YFSETQ. DNA of the CDR3: TGCGCCAGCAGCTTGGGCCAGGGAAAGGGACAGCCCCAGCATTTT. Translation: CASSLGQGKGQPQHF.

V usage is TRBV6-1 and J usage is TRBJ2-3; 8 bases line up with TRBD2. The ends lost 1 base at V and 0 bases at J; junction bases unmatched: 6. The CDR3 runs to 17 residues. Germline loops: CDR1 MNHNS, CDR2 SASEGT. Written as DNA, the CDR3 is TGTGCCAGCAGTGAAGTGATTAGCGGGGCTAGCACAGATACGCAGTATTTT. This gives the protein CASSEVISGASTDTQYF.

The chain links TRBV6-6 to TRBJ2-1; D not resolved. The germline gives CDR1 MNHNY, CDR2 SVGAGI (reference sequence). The CDR3 loop spans 13 amino acids. Trimming removed 0 bases from V and 9 bases from J, with 9 bases in between. Here the CDR3 reads CASSYSLSTEQFF. The CDR3 DNA sequence: TGTGCCAGCAGTTACTCTCTCTCTACTGAGCAGTTCTTC.

This clone was seen only once. V and J are TRBV2 and TRBJ2-2, with 7 bases identical to TRBD1. The CDR3 has 14 amino acids. Trimming removed 8 bases from V and 0 bases from J; junction bases left unmatched: 3. From germline, CDR1 is SNHLY and CDR2 FYNNEI. The chain's CDR3 is CASRDRTNTGELFF. The CDR3 DNA reads as TGTGCCAGCCGGGACAGAACGAACACCGGGGAGCTGTTTTTT.

This chain uses TRBV29-1 with TRBJ1-2; D may be TRBD1 (5 bases). The V gene lost 3 bases and the J gene lost 8 bases, with 16 bases spanning the gap. Germline V CDR1 and CDR2: SQVTM, ANQGSEA. The CDR3 extends over 13 amino acids. CDR3 amino acids: CSVEPGMWGGYTF. For the CDR3, the DNA is TGCAGCGTTGAGCCAGGGATGTGGGGCGGCTACACCTTC.

Notes on this clone: Additional DNA sequences in this sample encode the identical CDR3. This chain connects TRBV6-5 to TRBJ1-1; D not certain. Germline CDR1 and CDR2: MNHEY and SVGAGI. This CDR3 region has 12 residues. Trimming took off 6 bases at V and 3 bases at J, with 8 bases between the two ends. The CDR3 here is CASSSRDTEAFF. CDR3 in DNA: TGTGCCAGCAGCTCCCGGGACACTGAAGCTTTCTTT.

The genes are TRBV29-1 and TRBJ2-1, with D possibly TRBD2 on 5 matching bases. Germline V gene lookup returns CDR1 SQVTM and CDR2 ANQGSEA. Trimming left V 1 base short and J 8 bases short, with 9 bases between. CDR3 size: 12 residues. This CDR3 reads CSVEAGRDEQFF. The CDR3 DNA reads as TGCAGCGTTGAAGCGGGAAGAGATGAGCAGTTCTTC.

The rearrangement uses TRBV2 and TRBJ1-5, with TRBD1 identical over 7 bases. The V gene end was trimmed by 2 bases and the J gene end by 1 base; junction bases not matched to a gene: 2. The CDR3 is 15 residues long. Germline assignment: CDR1 SNHLY and CDR2 FYNNEI. This CDR3 is CASSERGLSNQPQHF. As DNA, the CDR3 is TGTGCCAGCAGTGAAAGGGGGCTAAGCAATCAGCCCCAGCATTTT.

The CDR3 DNA follows: TGTGCCAGTAGTGTCGGGACAGGAGACAATCAGCCCCAGCATTTT. The encoded protein is CASSVGTGDNQPQHF. The chain is built from TRBV19 and TRBJ1-5; TRBD1 aligns across 8 bases. Germline values: CDR1 LNHDA, CDR2 SQIVND (reference sequence). V was pared by 5 bases and J by 3 bases, with 6 bases of the junction left unmatched. The CDR3 has 15 amino acids.

This sequence joins TRBV3-1 (or the pseudogene TRBV3-2) and TRBJ2-3; 9 nucleotides align to TRBD2. Trimming at V came to 2 bases and at J to 4 bases, leaving 16 bases not matched to a gene. The CDR3 has 19 amino acids. Germline CDR1 is LGHDT and CDR2 is YNNKEL (reference sequence). The DNA for the CDR3 is TGTGCCAGCAGCCAAAGCTTGGTGGGTTTAGCGGGAGAAGCAGATACGCAGTATTTT. Residues: CASSQSLVGLAGEADTQYF.

This sequence joins TRBV6-5 and TRBJ1-5; D may be TRBD1 (5 bases). Germline CDR1 is MNHEY and CDR2 is SVGAGI. CDR3 length: 15 amino acids. The V end lost 7 bases, the J end lost 2 bases, and 15 bases lay between the germline ends. The CDR3 coding sequence is TGTGCCAGCAAAACGCCAGGGTACGGCAATCAGCCCCAGCATTTT. This encodes CASKTPGYGNQPQHF.

The chain links TRBV30 to TRBJ1-6; TRBD1 might be the D (5 bases). Trimming pared 4 bases from V and 7 bases from J, leaving 14 bases between. The CDR3 is made up of 14 amino acids. Germline-derived CDR1 and CDR2 are GTSNPN and SVGIG (reference sequence). DNA for the CDR3: TGTGCCTGGAACGGACCAGGGTACAATTCACCCCTCCACTTT. It codes for CAWNGPGYNSPLHF.

This clone was counted once. The chain's CDR3 is CASSEQGAYGYTF. The CDR3 region has the DNA TGTGCCAGCAGTGAACAGGGGGCCTATGGCTACACCTTC. The genes are TRBV6-1 and TRBJ1-2; 8 bases match TRBD1. The CDR3 is 13 residues long. Losses at the gene ends were 2 bases for V and 4 bases for J; bases not matched to a gene: 0. Germline assignment: CDR1 MNHNS and CDR2 SASEGT.

The genes are TRBV5-5 and TRBJ2-5, with D possibly TRBD1 on 5 matching bases. Trimming took off 3 bases at V and 2 bases at J, with 20 bases between the two ends. This CDR3 region has 17 residues. CDR1 and CDR2 (germline): SGHKS, YYEKEE (reference sequence). The CDR3: CASSSRPLTASQETQYF. CDR3 nucleotide sequence: TGTGCCAGCAGCTCGCGACCTTTGACAGCGTCTCAAGAGACCCAGTACTTC. The variable domain in full, with the rest retrieved from reference TRBV5-5 and TRBJ2-5, is DAGVTQSPTHLIKTRGQQVTLRCSPISGHKSVSWYQQVLGQGPQFIFQYYEKEERGRGNFPDRFSARQFPNYSSELNVNALLLGDSALYLCASSSRPLTASQETQYFGPGTRLLVL.

The rearrangement joins TRBV7-2 to TRBJ2-5; 9 bases line up with TRBD2. Trimming removed 8 bases from V and 5 bases from J; junction bases left unmatched: 12. The CDR3 extends over 15 amino acids. Germline-derived CDR1 and CDR2 are SGHTA and FQGNSA. The CDR3 coding sequence is TGTGCCAGCTTCCGGGGACTAGCTGTTGGGGAGACCCAGTACTTC. Translating gives CASFRGLAVGETQYF.

The J gene is TRBJ1-1, the V gene TRBV30, with D tentatively TRBD1 (6 bases). The CDR3 is made up of 15 amino acids. Germline-derived CDR1 and CDR2 are GTSNPN and SVGIG (reference sequence). Trimming removed 2 bases from V and 0 bases from J, with 13 bases in between. The CDR3, as DNA: TGTGCCTGGAGTAAGGGGGGGGAGGTGAACACTGAAGCTTTCTTT. Translation gives CAWSKGGEVNTEAFF.